Shown below are 22 T cell receptor beta chains from a single sample sequenced in a study of persistence of HIV-infected CD4 T cells. The immunoSEQ assay was version 4, run in survey mode. Only in-frame clones appear in the TCRdb table, and some are missing; sequencing was by immunoSEQ multiplex PCR. The sample includes about 41,000 clones, 75% to 80% of them seen just once. The stimulus was an HIV-1 Gag 15-mer peptide pool, roughly 1 ug/peptide/mL. CD40L-negative CD69-negative CD45RO-high memory CD4+ T cells were sorted as populations depleted of antigen-responding cells. No antigen has been identified for these receptors. Material: CD4+ T cells sorted from PBMCs after 18-hour stimulation, obtained from a patient who received antiretroviral therapy. These receptors originate from an adult man with HIV who was CMV-seropositive.

Comment on this clone: This sample includes further DNA sequences coding for the same CDR3. The chain uses TRBV19 and TRBJ2-3, with a possible D match to TRBD1 (6 bases). CDR1 and CDR2 (germline): LNHDA, SQIVND (reference sequence). This CDR3 region has 15 residues. Trimming took 0 bases from V and 2 from J, leaving 9 bases between them. This CDR3 reads CASSIEGQATDTQYF. CDR3 DNA sequence: TGTGCCAGTAGTATAGAGGGACAAGCCACAGATACGCAGTATTTT. The whole variable domain, filled in from reference TRBV19 and TRBJ2-3, reads DGGITQSPKYLFRKEGQNVTLSCEQNLNHDAMYWYRQDPGQGLRLIYYSQIVNDFQKGDIAEGYSVSREKKESFPLTVTSAQKNPTAFYLCASSIEGQATDTQYFGPGTRLTVL.

This clone was picked up a small number of times. The chain couples TRBV24-1 to TRBJ2-1; 9 nucleotides align to TRBD1. The CDR3 sequence is 15 residues long. Germline V lookup: CDR1 KGHDR, CDR2 SFDVKD. The V gene end was trimmed by 4 bases and the J gene end by 8 bases; junction bases not matched to a gene: 8. CDR3 in amino acids: CATSDNRGRMDEQFF. In DNA, the CDR3 is TGTGCCACCAGTGACAACAGGGGGCGAATGGATGAGCAGTTCTTC.

The chain carries TRBV7-8 and TRBJ1-1, with 9 bases fitting TRBD1. The CDR3 is made up of 15 amino acids. J was trimmed by 5 bases and V by 5 bases; bases with no gene match: 9. Germline V gene lookup returns CDR1 SGHVS and CDR2 FQNEAQ. CDR3 bases: TGTGCCAGCAGCGCAAGGACAGGGGTCGCGACTGAAGCTTTCTTT. Amino acids: CASSARTGVATEAFF.

This clone showed up just once. The chain recombines TRBV25-1 with TRBJ2-7, with 8 bases identical to TRBD2. This CDR3 contains 15 residues. Germline V gene sequence: CDR1 MGHDK, CDR2 SYGVNS. J gave up 7 bases and V 6 bases, and 14 bases lay outside the gene matches. CDR3 in DNA: TGTGCCAGCAGATCCGGGACTAGATTATTAGGAGAGCAGTACTTC. Residues: CASRSGTRLLGEQYF.

The V call is TRBV7-3, the J call TRBJ1-1; the D gene is possibly TRBD1 (5 bases). V dropped 5 bases and J dropped 3 bases, with 13 bases sitting between them. This CDR3 comprises 14 residues. Germline values: CDR1 SGHTA, CDR2 FQGTGA. CDR3 residues: CASSLAGADTEAFF. CDR3 nucleotides: TGTGCCAGCAGCCTAGCTGGGGCCGACACTGAAGCTTTCTTT. Using reference TRBV7-3 and TRBJ1-1 for the parts outside the CDR3, the full variable domain is GAGVSQTPSNKVTEKGKYVELRCDPISGHTALYWYRQSLGQGPEFLIYFQGTGAADDSGLPNDRFFAVRPEGSVSTLKIQRTERGDSAVYLCASSLAGADTEAFFGQGTRLTVV.

There are a few counts of this clone. This chain connects TRBV27 to TRBJ2-7; D remains unclear. The CDR3 has 16 residues. Trimming left V 2 bases short and J 2 bases short, with 16 bases between. The V gene's germline CDR1 is MNHEY and CDR2 SMNVEV (reference sequence). The CDR3 DNA is TGTGCCAGCAGTTTAGGACGGTCAACGAAAGCCTACGAGCAGTACTTC. Translating it yields CASSLGRSTKAYEQYF.

The chain joins TRBV27 to TRBJ1-5; 7 bases match TRBD1. The CDR3 is 17 residues long. V lost 6 bases, J lost 3 bases, and 14 bases stayed unmatched. The V gene's germline CDR1 is MNHEY and CDR2 SMNVEV (reference sequence). Written as DNA, the CDR3 is TGTGCCAGCAGAAAGTTGGCCGGGACAGCTCACAATCAGCCCCAGCATTTT. Its protein is CASRKLAGTAHNQPQHF.

The V gene is TRBV5-6, the J gene TRBJ2-5; unclear D gene. The CDR3 contains 14 residues. V lost 3 bases and J lost 0, with 9 bases in between. CDR1 and CDR2 (germline): SGHDT, YYEEEE. CDR3 bases: TGTGCCAGCAGCTATGACATCTACCAAGAGACCCAGTACTTC. Protein: CASSYDIYQETQYF.

V usage is TRBV7-3 and J usage is TRBJ2-2; D unclear. Germline assignment: CDR1 SGHTA and CDR2 FQGTGA. The CDR3 totals 16 residues. The V end was cut by 2 bases, the J end by 1 base, with 11 bases between. This chain's CDR3 is CASSLRQAGNTGELFF. The CDR3 DNA is TGTGCCAGCAGCTTACGGCAGGCCGGGAACACCGGGGAGCTGTTTTTT. The full variable domain, with the rest looked up from reference TRBV7-3 and TRBJ2-2, is GAGVSQTPSNKVTEKGKYVELRCDPISGHTALYWYRQSLGQGPEFLIYFQGTGAADDSGLPNDRFFAVRPEGSVSTLKIQRTERGDSAVYLCASSLRQAGNTGELFFGEGSRLTVL.

The count of this clone is one. The DNA for the CDR3 is TGCGCCAGCAGCTTGGCAGTGGGACTAGCGGGGACCAATGAGCAGTTCTTC. Its protein is CASSLAVGLAGTNEQFF. This chain uses TRBV5-1 with TRBJ2-1; TRBD2 matches at 13 bases. This CDR3 has 17 residues. Germline V lookup: CDR1 SGHRS, CDR2 YFSETQ. Unmatched junction bases numbered 6, after V lost 0 bases and J lost 6 bases.

J is TRBJ2-2 and V is TRBV6-6; no reliable D call. V lost 1 base to trimming and J lost 6 bases, with 6 bases between them. Germline-derived CDR1 and CDR2 are MNHNY and SVGAGI (reference sequence). This CDR3 comprises 13 residues. The CDR3 loop reads CASSYFKAGELFF. The CDR3 DNA reads TGTGCCAGCAGTTACTTTAAGGCCGGGGAGCTGTTTTTT.

The chain uses TRBV29-1 and TRBJ1-1; D is ambiguous. The CDR3 has 13 amino acids. CDR1 SQVTM and CDR2 ANQGSEA come from the germline V gene. V lost 7 bases and J lost 3, with 15 bases in between. The CDR3: CSGTGPADTEAFF. CDR3 in DNA: TGCAGCGGAACCGGGCCCGCGGACACTGAAGCTTTCTTT.

This chain uses TRBV29-1 with TRBJ1-2; TRBD1 aligns across 7 bases. The CDR3 spans 14 residues. The germline CDR1 and CDR2 sequences are SQVTM and ANQGSEA. V lost 3 bases, J lost 0 bases, and 4 bases stayed unmatched. CDR3 sequence: CSVDQGGSNYGYTF. CDR3 DNA: TGCAGCGTTGACCAGGGGGGCTCTAACTATGGCTACACCTTC.

This chain links TRBV7-9 with TRBJ2-1, with TRBD1 matching over 9 bases. The CDR3 totals 16 residues. J was trimmed by 6 bases and V by 4 bases; bases with no gene match: 10. Germline values: CDR1 SEHNR, CDR2 FQNEAQ (reference sequence). The CDR3 nucleotides are TGTGCCAGCAGCTCCCACCGGGACAGGGCCCTCAATGAGCAGTTCTTC. Its protein is CASSSHRDRALNEQFF. Full variable domain (outside the CDR3, taken from reference TRBV7-9 and TRBJ2-1): DTGVSQNPRHKITKRGQNVTFRCDPISEHNRLYWYRQTLGQGPEFLTYFQNEAQLEKSRLLSDRFSAERPKGSFSTLEIQRTEQGDSAMYLCASSSHRDRALNEQFFGPGTRLTVL.

This clone appeared a few times. Other DNA sequences from this sample encode an identical CDR3 as well. The rearrangement links TRBV19 to TRBJ2-3; 10 positions agree with TRBD2. Germline lookup yields CDR1 LNHDA and CDR2 SQIVND (reference sequence). This CDR3 has 15 residues. V shed 1 base and J 4 bases; nucleotides not matched to a gene: 2. CDR3 sequence reads: CASSIGLAGPDTQYF. The CDR3 bases are TGTGCCAGTAGTATAGGACTAGCGGGTCCAGATACGCAGTATTTT. The full variable domain, completed using reference TRBV19 and TRBJ2-3, is DGGITQSPKYLFRKEGQNVTLSCEQNLNHDAMYWYRQDPGQGLRLIYYSQIVNDFQKGDIAEGYSVSREKKESFPLTVTSAQKNPTAFYLCASSIGLAGPDTQYFGPGTRLTVL.

V is TRBV6-1 and J is TRBJ1-2; 8 nucleotides align to TRBD1. The germline gives CDR1 MNHNS, CDR2 SASEGT. V was pared by 1 base and J by 4 bases, with 5 bases of the junction left unmatched. This CDR3 comprises 15 residues. The CDR3 nucleotides read TGTGCCAGCAGTGAAGGGGGACAGGCCTTCTATGGCTACACCTTC. This encodes CASSEGGQAFYGYTF.

The rearrangement links TRBV6-4 to TRBJ2-3; 7 bases are shared with TRBD1. Trimming took 6 bases from V and 5 from J; bases not matched to a gene: 8. The CDR3 length is 14 residues. Germline V gene sequence: CDR1 MRHNA, CDR2 SNTAGT. CDR3 DNA sequence: TGTGCCAGCAGCCCTGTACAGGGGCAAGATACGCAGTATTTT. Residues: CASSPVQGQDTQYF.

The rearrangement uses TRBV29-1 and TRBJ1-1, with a tentative D call TRBD1 (6 bases). Germline CDR1 SQVTM, CDR2 ANQGSEA. This CDR3 is 15 amino acids long. Trimming pared 3 bases from V and 2 bases from J, leaving 16 bases between. CDR3 amino acids: CSVENIGGLNTEAFF. DNA for the CDR3: TGCAGCGTTGAGAATATTGGGGGGCTAAACACTGAAGCTTTCTTT.

This clone has just a few counts. This sequence joins TRBV6-2 or TRBV6-3 and TRBJ1-5; D is unclear. Germline V gives CDR1 MNHEY, CDR2 SVGEGT. The CDR3 contains 16 residues. V lost 0 bases and J 2 bases, leaving 11 bases between the germline ends. In DNA form, the CDR3 reads TGTGCCAGCAGTTACTCGAGAAGGGCTGGCAATCAGCCCCAGCATTTT. As protein: CASSYSRRAGNQPQHF.

V and J are TRBV5-1 and TRBJ1-2; the D is unclear. V lost 3 bases, J lost 6 bases, and 18 bases lay in between. The CDR3 has 15 residues. Germline V gives CDR1 SGHRS, CDR2 YFSETQ. The CDR3 here is CASSSNPPGENGYTF. CDR3 DNA sequence: TGCGCCAGCAGCTCCAACCCTCCCGGGGAAAATGGCTACACCTTC. Supplemented by reference TRBV5-1 and TRBJ1-2, the full variable domain reads KAGVTQTPRYLIKTRGQQVTLSCSPISGHRSVSWYQQTPGQGLQFLFEYFSETQRNKGNFPGRFSGRQFSNSRSEMNVSTLELGDSALYLCASSSNPPGENGYTFGSGTRLTVV.

This clone was detected once. The genes are TRBV19 and TRBJ1-1, with D perhaps matching TRBD1 (6 bases). This CDR3 has 18 amino acids. Trimming left V 6 bases short and J 3 bases short, with 26 bases between. Germline V gene sequence: CDR1 LNHDA, CDR2 SQIVND (reference sequence). In DNA, the CDR3 is TGTGCCAGTAGCGACCAGGGGCGCAGGGTTCGTCGGGACACTGAAGCTTTCTTT. Translating gives CASSDQGRRVRRDTEAFF.

This chain uses TRBV28 with TRBJ1-1; 9 positions match TRBD1. Germline-derived CDR1 and CDR2 are MDHEN and SYDVKM. The CDR3 consists of 15 residues. Trimming took 5 bases from V and 1 from J; bases not matched to a gene: 5. CDR3 residues: CASSTPDRGNTEAFF. The CDR3 DNA reads as TGTGCCAGCAGTACCCCGGACAGGGGGAACACTGAAGCTTTCTTT.